The clone carrying this T cell receptor (beta chain) occurred a few times. The antigen is undetermined. The data originate from a study of Graves' ophthalmopathy and Graves' hyperthyroidism. Germline V gene lookup returns CDR1 MDHEN and CDR2 SYDVKM. V lost 5 bases and J 4 bases, leaving 20 bases between the germline ends. The CDR3 is made up of 16 amino acids. Findings and caveats of the study: Blood samples also showed most expanded thyroid clonotypes exceeding 0.001 frequency.

Disease in donors with ophthalmopathy had moderate-to-severe activity, CAS ≥3, NOSPECS ≥4 and under 3 months' duration. Orbital computed tomography, together with clinical symptoms, serum thyroxine, TRAb and thyroid ultrasound, was used for diagnosis. Sampling 10 ml of fresh peripheral blood provided the PBMCs. As the template, RNA transcripts were used to amplify TCR beta CDR3 regions. After a first-round RT-PCR with HTBI primers, a second-round multiplex PCR was run. A single record per CDR3 protein comes from TCRdb applying MiXCR to the multiplex PCR reads. This table has roughly 700,000 distinct CDR3 sequences, 40% appearing once.

The sequence came from an adult man with Graves' ophthalmopathy. Sequencing was performed on peripheral blood. This sequence joins TRBV28 and TRBJ2-5, with D tentatively TRBD1 (7 bases). CDR3 DNA: TGTGCCAGCAGTACCCGGAGGGGGCAAGTCGGAGAGACCCAGTACTTC. Protein product: CASSTRRGQVGETQYF.